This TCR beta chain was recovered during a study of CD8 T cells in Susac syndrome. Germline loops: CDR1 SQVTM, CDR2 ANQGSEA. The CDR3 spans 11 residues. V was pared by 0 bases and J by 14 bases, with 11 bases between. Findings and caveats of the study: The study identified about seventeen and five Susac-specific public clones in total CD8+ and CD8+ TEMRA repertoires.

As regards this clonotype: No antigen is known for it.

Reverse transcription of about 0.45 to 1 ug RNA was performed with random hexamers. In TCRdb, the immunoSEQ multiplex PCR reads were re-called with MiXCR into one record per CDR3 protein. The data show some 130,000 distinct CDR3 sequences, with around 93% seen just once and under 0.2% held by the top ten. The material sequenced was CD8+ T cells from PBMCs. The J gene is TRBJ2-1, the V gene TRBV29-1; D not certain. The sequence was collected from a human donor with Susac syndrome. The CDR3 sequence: CSVEEGGFEFF. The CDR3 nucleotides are TGCAGCGTTGAAGAGGGTGGGTTTGAGTTCTTC.